The clone carrying this TCR beta chain was found once. Its specificity is not known. The data were obtained in a study of T cell responses to AZD1222 COVID-19 vaccine. General observations from the study: The breadth and depth of Spike-specific TCRs increased once two AZD1222 doses had been given. Dominant at 160-218 and 743-854, vaccine-associated CD4 TCRs also spanned spike.

TCRdb keeps only in-frame clones here, not all; method: immunoSEQ multiplex PCR. The table lists about 120,000 clones, around 88% of them singletons. This CDR3 contains 15 residues. Trimming shortened V by 2 bases and J by 5 bases, and 16 bases separated the two germline ends. CDR1 and CDR2 (germline): WNHNN, SYGVQD (reference sequence). The rearrangement joins TRBV10-1 to TRBJ2-7; D is perhaps TRBD1 (7 bases). The sample here was peripheral blood, taken 28 days after the second AZD1222 dose. The origin of this receptor is an adult who received the AZD1222 COVID-19 vaccine. The CDR3 nucleotides are TGCGCCAGCAGTGAGCCGCGGCAGGGGGGCAACGAGCAGTACTTC. Protein: CASSEPRQGGNEQYF.